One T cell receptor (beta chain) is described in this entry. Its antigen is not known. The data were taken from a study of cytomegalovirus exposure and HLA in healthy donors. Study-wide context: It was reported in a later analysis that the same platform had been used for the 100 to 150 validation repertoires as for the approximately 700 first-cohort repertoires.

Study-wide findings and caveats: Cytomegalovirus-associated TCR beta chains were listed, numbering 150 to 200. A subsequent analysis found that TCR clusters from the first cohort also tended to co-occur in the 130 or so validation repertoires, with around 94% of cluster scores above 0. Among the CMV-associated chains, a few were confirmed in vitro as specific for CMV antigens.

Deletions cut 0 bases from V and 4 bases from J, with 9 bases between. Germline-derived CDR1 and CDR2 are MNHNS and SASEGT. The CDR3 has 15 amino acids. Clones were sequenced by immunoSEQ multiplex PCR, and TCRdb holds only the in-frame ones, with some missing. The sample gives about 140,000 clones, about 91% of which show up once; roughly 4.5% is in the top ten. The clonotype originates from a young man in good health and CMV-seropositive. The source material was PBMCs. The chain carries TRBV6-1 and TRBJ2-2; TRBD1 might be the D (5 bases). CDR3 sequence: CASSEAGDGTGELFF. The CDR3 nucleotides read TGTGCCAGCAGTGAAGCAGGGGATGGCACCGGGGAGCTGTTTTTT.